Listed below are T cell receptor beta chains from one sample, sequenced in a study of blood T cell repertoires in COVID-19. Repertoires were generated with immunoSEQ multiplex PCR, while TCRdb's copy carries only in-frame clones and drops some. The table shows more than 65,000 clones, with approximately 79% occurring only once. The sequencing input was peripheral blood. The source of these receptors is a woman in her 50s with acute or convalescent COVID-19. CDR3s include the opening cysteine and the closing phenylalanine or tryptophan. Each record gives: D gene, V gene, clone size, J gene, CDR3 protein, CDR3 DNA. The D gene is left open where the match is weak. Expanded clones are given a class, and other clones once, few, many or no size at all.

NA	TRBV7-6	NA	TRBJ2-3	CASSLGHLSTDTQYF	TGTGCCAGCAGCTTAGGGCACCTGAGCACAGATACGCAGTATTTT
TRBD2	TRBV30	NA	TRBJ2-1	CAWSRMLAGGPFVGYNEQFF	TGTGCCTGGAGCCGTATGTTAGCGGGAGGTCCTTTTGTTGGGTACAATGAGCAGTTCTTC
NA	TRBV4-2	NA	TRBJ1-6	CASSQNRNNSPLHF	TGTGCCAGCAGCCAAAACAGGAATAATTCACCCCTCCACTTT
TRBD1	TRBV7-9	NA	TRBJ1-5	CASSYGTQGEQHF	TGTGCCAGCAGCTACGGAACACAGGGGGAGCAGCATTTT
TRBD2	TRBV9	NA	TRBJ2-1	CASSVQAGGGTSGRNEQFF	TGTGCCAGCAGCGTACAAGCGGGGGGCGGGACTAGCGGGCGGAATGAGCAGTTCTTC
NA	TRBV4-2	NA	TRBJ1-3	CASSQVDSGVSGNTIYF	TGTGCCAGCAGCCAAGTGGATAGCGGGGTCTCTGGAAACACCATATATTTT
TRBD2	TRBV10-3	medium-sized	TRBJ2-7	CAISEFQTSGKDEQYF	TGTGCCATCAGTGAGTTTCAGACTAGCGGGAAGGACGAGCAGTACTTC
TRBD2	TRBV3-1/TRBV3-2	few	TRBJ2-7	CASSRTTSGRYEQYF	TGTGCCAGCAGCCGAACGACTAGCGGGCGATACGAGCAGTACTTC
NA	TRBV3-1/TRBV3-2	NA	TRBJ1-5	CASSQDLNNQPQHF	TGTGCCAGCAGCCAAGATTTAAACAATCAGCCCCAGCATTTT
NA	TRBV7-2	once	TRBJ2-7	CASSFQQYEQYF	TGTGCCAGCAGTTTCCAACAATACGAGCAGTACTTC
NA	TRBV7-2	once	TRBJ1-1	CASSATGFYEAFF	TGTGCCAGCAGCGCCACAGGGTTTTACGAAGCTTTCTTT
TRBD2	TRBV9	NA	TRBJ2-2	CASSVSGAGGPGELFF	TGTGCCAGCAGCGTAAGTGGAGCGGGGGGGCCCGGGGAGCTGTTTTTT
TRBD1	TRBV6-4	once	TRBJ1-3	CATQPGTVNASGNTIYF	TGTGCCACACAGCCGGGGACAGTAAATGCCTCTGGAAACACCATATATTTT
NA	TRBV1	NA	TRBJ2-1	CTSSQEGLAVNNEQFF	TGCACCAGCAGCCAAGAGGGACTAGCGGTGAACAATGAGCAGTTCTTC
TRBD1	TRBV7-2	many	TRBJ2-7	CASSEGETGGYEQYF	TGTGCCAGCAGCGAAGGTGAGACAGGGGGCTACGAGCAGTACTTC
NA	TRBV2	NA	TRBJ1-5	CASSEDANSNQPQHF	TGTGCCAGCAGTGAAGACGCGAATAGCAATCAGCCCCAGCATTTT
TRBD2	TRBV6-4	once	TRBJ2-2	CASSVGLAGGSTGELFF	TGTGCCAGCAGCGTCGGACTAGCGGGAGGGAGCACCGGGGAGCTGTTTTTT
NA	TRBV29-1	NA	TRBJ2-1	CSVIGGGNEQFF	TGCAGCGTGATCGGGGGAGGCAATGAGCAGTTCTTC
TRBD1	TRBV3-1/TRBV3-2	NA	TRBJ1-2	CASSQVGQGAVLDGYTF	TGTGCCAGCAGCCAAGTCGGACAGGGGGCTGTCTTAGATGGCTACACCTTC
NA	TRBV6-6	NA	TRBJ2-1	CASRQDFSYNEQFF	TGTGCCAGCAGGCAGGACTTCTCCTACAATGAGCAGTTCTTC
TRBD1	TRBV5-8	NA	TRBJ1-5	CASSLGTGGAGQPQHF	TGTGCCAGCAGCTTGGGCACAGGGGGCGCCGGTCAGCCCCAGCATTTT
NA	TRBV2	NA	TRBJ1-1	CASSDRTNEVMNTEAFF	TGTGCCAGCAGTGACCGGACAAATGAAGTTATGAACACTGAAGCTTTCTTT
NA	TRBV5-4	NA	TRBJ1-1	CASISRGGVNTEAFF	TGTGCCAGCATCTCCCGGGGAGGGGTGAACACTGAAGCTTTCTTT
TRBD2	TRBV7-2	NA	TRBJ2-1	CASRLAAATASYNEQFF	TGTGCCAGCAGACTAGCGGCGGCGACGGCGTCCTACAATGAGCAGTTCTTC
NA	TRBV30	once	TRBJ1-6	CAWSGQASSYNSPLHF	TGTGCCTGGAGTGGACAGGCGAGCTCCTATAATTCACCCCTCCACTTT
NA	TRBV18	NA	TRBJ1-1	CASSPMEKAEAFF	TGTGCCAGCTCACCGATGGAGAAAGCTGAAGCTTTCTTT
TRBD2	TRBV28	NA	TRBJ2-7	CASSLTASGSYEQYF	TGTGCCAGCAGTTTAACGGCTAGCGGGAGCTACGAGCAGTACTTC
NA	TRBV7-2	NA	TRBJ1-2	CATANSKPHGYTF	TGTGCCACCGCGAACTCCAAGCCTCATGGCTACACCTTC
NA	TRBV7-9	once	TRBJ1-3	CASSLGGLRNTIYF	TGTGCCAGCAGCTTAGGGGGCCTTCGGAACACCATATATTTT
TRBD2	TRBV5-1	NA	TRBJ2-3	CASSLGSGGAYDTQYF	TGCGCCAGCAGCTTGGGTAGCGGGGGGGCTTATGATACGCAGTATTTT
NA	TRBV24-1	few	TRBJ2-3	CATGDRDTQYF	TGTGCCACGGGTGACAGGGATACGCAGTATTTT
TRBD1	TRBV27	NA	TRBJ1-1	CASSPQGAGAFF	TGTGCCAGCAGCCCACAGGGGGCTGGAGCTTTCTTT
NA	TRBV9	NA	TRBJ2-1	CASSVAGDSYNEQFF	TGTGCCAGCAGCGTAGCGGGAGATTCCTACAATGAGCAGTTCTTC
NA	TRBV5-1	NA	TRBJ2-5	CASSHSTGTQLETQYF	TGCGCCAGCAGCCACAGCACCGGGACTCAGCTGGAGACCCAGTACTTC
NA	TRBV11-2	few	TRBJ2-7	CASSLGANYEQYF	TGTGCCAGCAGCTTAGGGGCCAACTACGAGCAGTACTTC
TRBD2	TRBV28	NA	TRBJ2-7	CASSTSSGRASYEQYF	TGTGCCAGCAGTACCTCTAGCGGGAGGGCTTCCTACGAGCAGTACTTC
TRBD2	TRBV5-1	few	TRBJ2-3	CASSLVASGDPREDTQYF	TGCGCCAGCAGCTTGGTGGCTAGCGGAGATCCTCGGGAAGATACGCAGTATTTT
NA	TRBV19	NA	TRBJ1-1	CASIQNTEAFF	TGTGCCAGTATCCAGAACACTGAAGCTTTCTTT
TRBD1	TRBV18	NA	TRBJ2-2	CASSGQGDTGELFF	TGTGCCAGCTCCGGACAGGGGGACACCGGGGAGCTGTTTTTT
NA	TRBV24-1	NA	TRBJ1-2	CATSDGGTYGYTF	TGTGCCACCAGTGACGGGGGTACCTATGGCTACACCTTC
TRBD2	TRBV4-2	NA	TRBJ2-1	CASSQEFSGTYNEQFF	TGTGCCAGCAGCCAAGAGTTTAGCGGGACATACAATGAGCAGTTCTTC
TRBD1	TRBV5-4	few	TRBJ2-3	CASSYPGTGVVDTQYF	TGTGCCAGCAGCTACCCCGGGACAGGGGTTGTAGATACGCAGTATTTT
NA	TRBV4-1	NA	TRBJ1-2	CASSGETGGYYGYTF	TGCGCCAGCAGCGGGGAGACCGGTGGCTACTATGGCTACACCTTC
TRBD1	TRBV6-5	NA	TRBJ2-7	CASKTGFYEQYF	TGTGCCAGTAAGACAGGGTTCTACGAGCAGTACTTC
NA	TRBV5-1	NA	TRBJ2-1	CASSPATNYNEQFF	TGCGCCAGCAGCCCGGCGACAAACTACAATGAGCAGTTCTTC
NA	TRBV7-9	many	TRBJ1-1	CASSLFLGSEAFF	TGTGCCAGCAGCTTATTTCTAGGTTCTGAAGCTTTCTTT